Below are 7 T cell receptor beta chains sequenced from a single sample in a study of T cell repertoires in ileal Crohn's disease. This table comes from immunoSEQ multiplex PCR, and its TCRdb copy is limited to in-frame clones, with some not included. The sample has about 13,000 clones, around 84% seen once. The specimen was ileal tissue. Receptor source: an adult with Crohn's disease.

On this clone itself: Other DNA sequences within the sample encode an identical CDR3. The V call is TRBV7-9, the J call TRBJ1-1, with D tentatively TRBD1 (5 bases). Germline values: CDR1 SEHNR, CDR2 FQNEAQ (reference sequence). With 2 bases removed from V and 2 bases from J, the gap between germline ends came to 9 bases. The CDR3 is 14 residues long. The CDR3 bases are TGTGCCAGCAGCTTACGGGGGAGTAACACTGAAGCTTTCTTT. It encodes CASSLRGSNTEAFF.

The chain joins TRBV14 to TRBJ2-7; no clear D. Germline lookup yields CDR1 SGHDN and CDR2 FVKESK. The CDR3 is 15 amino acids. With 4 bases removed from V and 6 bases from J, the gap between germline ends came to 19 bases. The CDR3 reads CASSRRTTAVGEQYF. The CDR3 DNA reads TGTGCCAGCAGCCGACGAACAACGGCGGTGGGCGAGCAGTACTTC.

CDR3 in DNA: TGTGCCAGCACCCTGGACAGGGCGGATCATCAGCCCCAGCATTTT. Protein sequence: CASTLDRADHQPQHF. This chain uses TRBV2 with TRBJ1-5; 8 nucleotides align to TRBD1. Germline V lookup: CDR1 SNHLY, CDR2 FYNNEI. Trimming at V came to 7 bases and at J to 5 bases, leaving 10 bases not matched to a gene. The CDR3 extends over 15 amino acids. Variable domain in full (rest from reference TRBV2 and TRBJ1-5): EPEVTQTPSHQVTQMGQEVILRCVPISNHLYFYWYRQILGQKVEFLVSFYNNEISEKSEIFDDQFSVERPDGSNFTLKIRSTKLEDSAMYFCASTLDRADHQPQHFGDGTRLSIL.

The chain joins TRBV6-6 to TRBJ2-1; weak D call: TRBD2 (7 bases). The CDR3 extends over 12 amino acids. Trimming stripped 3 bases from V and 10 bases from J, with 10 bases between. Germline CDR1 and CDR2: MNHNY and SVGAGI (reference sequence). The CDR3 spells CASSYGGAEQFF. In DNA form, the CDR3 reads TGTGCCAGCAGTTATGGGGGGGCGGAGCAGTTCTTC.

This clone has just a few counts. V usage is TRBV29-1 and J usage is TRBJ1-1, with 8 bases that match TRBD1. The CDR3 is made up of 14 amino acids. Germline assignment: CDR1 SQVTM and CDR2 ANQGSEA. With 4 bases clipped from V and 0 bases from J, the junction kept 4 bases outside the gene matches. The CDR3 sequence: CSVGRQGMNTEAFF. The CDR3 DNA sequence: TGCAGCGTTGGCCGACAGGGGATGAACACTGAAGCTTTCTTT.

By its share, this clone is medium-sized. The chain couples TRBV4-2 to TRBJ1-5; no definite D call. V lost 3 bases and J 5 bases, leaving 11 bases between the germline ends. Germline values: CDR1 LGHNA, CDR2 YNFKEQ. CDR3 size: 14 residues. The CDR3 DNA is TGTGCCAGCAGCCAGCCGGGATGGGATCAGCCCCAGCATTTT. Residues: CASSQPGWDQPQHF.

This clone occurred once. V is TRBV5-4 and J is TRBJ1-1, with TRBD1 as a possible D gene (6 bases). Germline V gene data show CDR1 as SGHNT and CDR2 as YYREEE (reference sequence). The V and J ends lost 1 base and 1 base respectively, with 11 bases between them. This CDR3 spans 15 amino acids. The CDR3 DNA reads TGTGCCAGCAGCTTGTCCCTGACAGGGAACACTGAAGCTTTCTTT. It specifies CASSLSLTGNTEAFF.